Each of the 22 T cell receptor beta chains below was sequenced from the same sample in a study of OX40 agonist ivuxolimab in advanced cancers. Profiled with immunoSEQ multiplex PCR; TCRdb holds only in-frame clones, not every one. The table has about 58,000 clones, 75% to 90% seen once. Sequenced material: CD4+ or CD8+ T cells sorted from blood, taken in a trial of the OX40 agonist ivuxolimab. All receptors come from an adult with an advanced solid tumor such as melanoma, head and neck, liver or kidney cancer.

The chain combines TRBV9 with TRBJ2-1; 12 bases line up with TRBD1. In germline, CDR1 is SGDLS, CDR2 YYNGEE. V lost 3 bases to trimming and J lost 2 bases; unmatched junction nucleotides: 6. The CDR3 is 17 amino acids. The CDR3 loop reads CASSAAGTGGTYNEQFF. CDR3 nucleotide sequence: TGTGCCAGCAGCGCCGCCGGGACAGGGGGCACCTACAATGAGCAGTTCTTC.

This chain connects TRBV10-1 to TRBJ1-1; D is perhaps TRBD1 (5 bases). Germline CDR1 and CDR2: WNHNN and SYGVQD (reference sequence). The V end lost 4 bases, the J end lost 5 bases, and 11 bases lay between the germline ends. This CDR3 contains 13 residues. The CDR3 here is CASSAGPGTEAFF. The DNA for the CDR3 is TGCGCCAGCAGTGCGGGGCCGGGGACTGAAGCTTTCTTT.

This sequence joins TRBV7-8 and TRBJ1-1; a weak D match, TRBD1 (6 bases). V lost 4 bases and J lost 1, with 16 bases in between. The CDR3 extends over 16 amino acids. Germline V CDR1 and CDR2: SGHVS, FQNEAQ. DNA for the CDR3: TGTGCCAGCAGCTACCCATTCGACAGGAGGAACACTGAAGCTTTCTTT. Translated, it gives CASSYPFDRRNTEAFF.

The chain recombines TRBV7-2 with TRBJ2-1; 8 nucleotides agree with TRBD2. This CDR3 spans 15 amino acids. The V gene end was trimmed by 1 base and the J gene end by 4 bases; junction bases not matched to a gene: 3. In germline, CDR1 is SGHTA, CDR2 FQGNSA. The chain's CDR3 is CASSLDGGAYNEQFF. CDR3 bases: TGTGCCAGCAGCTTAGACGGGGGGGCTTACAATGAGCAGTTCTTC.

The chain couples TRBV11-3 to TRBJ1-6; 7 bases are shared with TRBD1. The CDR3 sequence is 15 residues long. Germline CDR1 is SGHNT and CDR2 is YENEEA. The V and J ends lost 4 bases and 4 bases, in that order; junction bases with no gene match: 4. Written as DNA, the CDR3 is TGTGCCAGCAGCTCCGGGACAGATTATAATTCACCCCTCCACTTT. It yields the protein CASSSGTDYNSPLHF.

The CDR3 region is CASSVSSETYGYTF. DNA for the CDR3: TGTGCCAGCAGTGTGTCATCGGAGACCTATGGCTACACCTTC. The chain joins TRBV28 to TRBJ1-2, with D uncertain. CDR1 is MDHEN, CDR2 SYDVKM, per germline. The CDR3 is 14 residues long. V lost 5 bases to trimming and J lost 4 bases, with 14 bases between them.

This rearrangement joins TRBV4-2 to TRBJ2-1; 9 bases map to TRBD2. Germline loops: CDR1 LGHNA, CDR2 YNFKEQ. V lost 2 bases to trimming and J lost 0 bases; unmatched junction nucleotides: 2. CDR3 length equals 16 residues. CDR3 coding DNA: TGTGCCAGCAGCCAAAGTAGCGGGGGCTCCTACAATGAGCAGTTCTTC. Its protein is CASSQSSGGSYNEQFF.

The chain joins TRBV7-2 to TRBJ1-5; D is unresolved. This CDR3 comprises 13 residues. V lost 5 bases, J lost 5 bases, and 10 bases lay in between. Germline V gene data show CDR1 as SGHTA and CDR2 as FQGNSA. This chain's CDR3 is CASSGGVDQPQHF. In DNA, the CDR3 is TGTGCCAGCAGCGGTGGGGTGGATCAGCCCCAGCATTTT.

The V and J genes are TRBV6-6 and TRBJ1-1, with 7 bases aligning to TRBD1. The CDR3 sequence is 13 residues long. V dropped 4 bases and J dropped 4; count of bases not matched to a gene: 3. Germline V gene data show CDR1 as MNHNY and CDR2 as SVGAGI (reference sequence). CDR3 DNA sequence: TGTGCCAGCAGTTCTTCAGGGGGCACTGAAGCTTTCTTT. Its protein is CASSSSGGTEAFF.

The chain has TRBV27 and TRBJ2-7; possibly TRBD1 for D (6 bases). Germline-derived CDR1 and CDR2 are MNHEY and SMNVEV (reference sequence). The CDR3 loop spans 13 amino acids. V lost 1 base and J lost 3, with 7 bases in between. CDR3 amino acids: CASSLLGGYEQYF. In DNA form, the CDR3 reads TGTGCCAGCAGTTTATTAGGGGGCTACGAGCAGTACTTC.

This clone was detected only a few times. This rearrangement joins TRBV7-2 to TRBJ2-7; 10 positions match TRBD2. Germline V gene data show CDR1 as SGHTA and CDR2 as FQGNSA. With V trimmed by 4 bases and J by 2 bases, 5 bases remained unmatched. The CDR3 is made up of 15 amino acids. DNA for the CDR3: TGTGCCAGCAGCTGGGGACTAGCGAGGACCTACGAGCAGTACTTC. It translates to CASSWGLARTYEQYF.

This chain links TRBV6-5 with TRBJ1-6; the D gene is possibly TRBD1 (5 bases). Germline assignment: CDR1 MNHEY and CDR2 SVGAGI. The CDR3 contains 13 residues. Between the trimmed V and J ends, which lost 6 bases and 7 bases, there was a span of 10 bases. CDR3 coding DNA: TGTGCCAGCAGGGGGGGATCCAATTCACCCCTCCACTTT. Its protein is CASRGGSNSPLHF.

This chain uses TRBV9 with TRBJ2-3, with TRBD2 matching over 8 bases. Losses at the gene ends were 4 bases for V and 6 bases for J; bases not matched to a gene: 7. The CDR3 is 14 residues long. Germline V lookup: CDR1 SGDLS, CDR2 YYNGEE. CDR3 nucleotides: TGTGCCAGCAGCCGTAGAGCGGGAGCGGATACGCAGTATTTT. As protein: CASSRRAGADTQYF.

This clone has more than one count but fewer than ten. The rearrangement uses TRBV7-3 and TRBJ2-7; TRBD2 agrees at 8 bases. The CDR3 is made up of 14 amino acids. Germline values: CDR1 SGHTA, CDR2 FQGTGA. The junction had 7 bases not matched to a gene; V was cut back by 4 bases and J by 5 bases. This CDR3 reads CASSSGGRLDEQYF. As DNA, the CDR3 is TGTGCCAGCAGCTCGGGGGGGCGACTCGACGAGCAGTACTTC.

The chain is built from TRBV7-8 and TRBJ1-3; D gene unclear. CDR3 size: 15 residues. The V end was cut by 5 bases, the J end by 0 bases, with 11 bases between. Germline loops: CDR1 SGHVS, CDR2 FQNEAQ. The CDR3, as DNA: TGTGCCAGCAGCCTCCAGGTCCTCTCTGGAAACACCATATATTTT. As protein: CASSLQVLSGNTIYF.

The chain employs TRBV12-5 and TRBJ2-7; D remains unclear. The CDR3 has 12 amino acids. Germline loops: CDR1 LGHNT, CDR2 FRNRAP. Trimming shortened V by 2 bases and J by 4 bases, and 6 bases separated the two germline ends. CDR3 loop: CASGLLGYEQYF. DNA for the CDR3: TGTGCTAGTGGTTTGTTGGGTTACGAGCAGTACTTC.

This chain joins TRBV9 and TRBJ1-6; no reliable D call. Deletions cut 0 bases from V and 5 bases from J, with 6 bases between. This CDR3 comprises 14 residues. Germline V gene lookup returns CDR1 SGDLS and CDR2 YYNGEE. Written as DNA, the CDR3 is TGTGCCAGCAGCGTAGAACTGAATAATTCACCCCTCCACTTT. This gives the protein CASSVELNNSPLHF.

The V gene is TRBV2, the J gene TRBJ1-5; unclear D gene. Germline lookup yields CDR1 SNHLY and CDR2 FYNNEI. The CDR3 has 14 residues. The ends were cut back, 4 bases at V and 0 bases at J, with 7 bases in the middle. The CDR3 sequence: CASSVINSNQPQHF. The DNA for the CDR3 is TGTGCCAGCAGTGTGATTAATAGCAATCAGCCCCAGCATTTT.

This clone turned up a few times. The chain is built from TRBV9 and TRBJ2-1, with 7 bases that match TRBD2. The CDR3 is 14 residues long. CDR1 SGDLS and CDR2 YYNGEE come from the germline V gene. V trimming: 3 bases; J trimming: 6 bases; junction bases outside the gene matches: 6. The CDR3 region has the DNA TGTGCCAGCAGCGAGATCGGGACTACCAATGAGCAGTTCTTC. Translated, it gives CASSEIGTTNEQFF.

CDR3 sequence reads: CASSIDRLSSGNTIYF. The DNA of the CDR3 is TGTGCCAGTAGTATAGATCGACTAAGCTCTGGAAACACCATATATTTT. The J gene is TRBJ1-3, the V gene TRBV19; D is undetermined. Per germline, CDR1 LNHDA and CDR2 SQIVND (reference sequence). Trimming removed 0 bases from V and 0 bases from J, with 9 bases in between. This CDR3 is built from 16 residues.

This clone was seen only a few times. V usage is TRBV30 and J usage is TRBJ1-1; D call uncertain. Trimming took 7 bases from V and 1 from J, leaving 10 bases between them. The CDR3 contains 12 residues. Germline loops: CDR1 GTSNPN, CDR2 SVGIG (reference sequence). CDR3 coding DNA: TGTGCCTCAGGACGGAAGAACACTGAAGCTTTCTTT. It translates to CASGRKNTEAFF.

The CDR3 protein is CASRLPGANEQFF. The CDR3 DNA is TGTGCCAGCAGATTGCCGGGGGCCAATGAGCAGTTCTTC. The chain has TRBV5-4 and TRBJ2-1; possibly TRBD1 or TRBD2 for D (6 bases each). Between the trimmed V and J ends, which lost 5 bases and 6 bases, there was a span of 12 bases. The CDR3 has 13 amino acids. Per germline, CDR1 SGHNT and CDR2 YYREEE (reference sequence).